The 32 T cell receptor beta chains listed next were all sequenced from one sample in a study of blood T cell repertoires in COVID-19. Sequencing was performed with immunoSEQ multiplex PCR; in TCRdb, only in-frame clones are kept and a portion is missing. The top ten clones hold more than 4% of a sample with about 440,000 clones, around 89% of them seen once. The sequencing sample was made of peripheral blood. These receptors were taken from a young woman with acute or convalescent COVID-19.

This chain links TRBV5-4 with TRBJ1-2, with 7 bases lining up with TRBD1. V lost 4 bases, J lost 4 bases, and 4 bases stayed unmatched. The CDR3 runs 13 residues. Germline values: CDR1 SGHNT, CDR2 YYREEE (reference sequence). The CDR3 region is CASSPGGPYGYTF. The CDR3, as DNA: TGTGCCAGCAGCCCAGGGGGACCCTATGGCTACACCTTC.

V and J are TRBV5-1 and TRBJ2-3, with D perhaps TRBD2 (5 bases). Per germline, CDR1 SGHRS and CDR2 YFSETQ. V was pared by 0 bases and J by 7 bases, with 12 bases between. The CDR3 has 14 residues. The CDR3 DNA reads as TGCGCCAGCAGCTTGGGAGGTTGGGAGCATACGCAGTATTTT. This codes for CASSLGGWEHTQYF.

In its sample, this clone was seen once. The rearrangement uses TRBV2 and TRBJ2-1, with 12 bases matching TRBD2. Germline CDR1 is SNHLY and CDR2 is FYNNEI. With 6 bases clipped from V and 6 bases from J, the junction kept 6 bases outside the gene matches. The CDR3 spans 15 residues. CDR3 region: CASSRTSGDPNEQFF. The CDR3 nucleotides read TGTGCCAGCAGCCGGACTAGCGGGGATCCCAATGAGCAGTTCTTC.

The chain employs TRBV7-2 and TRBJ2-2; TRBD2 agrees at 11 bases. The germline V gene encodes CDR1 SGHTA and CDR2 FQGNSA. With V trimmed by 5 bases and J by 4 bases, 3 bases remained unmatched. There are 15 residues in the CDR3. CDR3 residues: CASSRTSGPTGELFF. The CDR3 DNA sequence: TGTGCCAGCAGCCGGACTAGCGGGCCCACCGGGGAGCTGTTTTTT.

The chain combines TRBV28 with TRBJ1-1; D remains ambiguous. The CDR3 extends over 11 amino acids. Germline V gives CDR1 MDHEN, CDR2 SYDVKM. Trimming took off 4 bases at V and 3 bases at J, with 3 bases between the two ends. The CDR3 DNA follows: TGTGCCAGCAGTTCGGACACTGAAGCTTTCTTT. The encoded protein is CASSSDTEAFF.

The rearrangement joins TRBV28 to TRBJ1-2; D is perhaps TRBD1 (6 bases). Per the germline V gene, CDR1 is MDHEN and CDR2 is SYDVKM. The CDR3 is made up of 12 amino acids. Trimming took off 4 bases at V and 4 bases at J, with 7 bases between the two ends. The CDR3 DNA reads as TGTGCCAGCAGTTCGGACAGCTATGGCTACACCTTC. This translates into CASSSDSYGYTF.

This sequence joins TRBV6-2 or TRBV6-3 and TRBJ2-3; D is possibly TRBD2 (7 bases). The CDR3 runs to 16 residues. CDR1 MNHEY and CDR2 SVGEGT come from the germline V gene. Between the trimmed V and J ends, which lost 4 bases and 0 bases, there was a span of 14 bases. CDR3 sequence: CASSLGGGRSTDTQYF. CDR3 DNA sequence: TGTGCCAGCAGTTTAGGCGGGGGCCGCAGCACAGATACGCAGTATTTT.

The V and J genes are TRBV30 and TRBJ1-5, with 7 bases fitting TRBD1. The V gene's germline CDR1 is GTSNPN and CDR2 SVGIG (reference sequence). The length of the CDR3 is 15 residues. Germline trimming cut 0 bases from V and 6 bases from J; bases unmatched to any gene: 8. The CDR3 sequence: CAWSVRQGIFQPQHF. The CDR3 DNA reads as TGTGCCTGGAGTGTGCGACAGGGAATTTTTCAGCCCCAGCATTTT.

CDR3 residues: CASSPGGSSYEQYF. The CDR3 DNA follows: TGTGCCAGCAGCCCCGGGGGGAGTTCCTACGAGCAGTACTTC. V usage is TRBV7-2 and J usage is TRBJ2-7, with 7 bases lining up with TRBD2. CDR3 size: 14 residues. Looked up from germline, CDR1 is SGHTA and CDR2 is FQGNSA. With V trimmed by 5 bases and J by 1 base, 5 bases remained unmatched.

As concerns this clone: The sample contains more than one DNA sequence encoding this CDR3. The V gene is TRBV5-4, the J gene TRBJ1-1; 7 positions match TRBD1. CDR1 and CDR2 from the germline V gene are SGHNT and YYREEE (reference sequence). The CDR3 has 13 residues. V trimming: 4 bases; J trimming: 2 bases; junction bases outside the gene matches: 2. The CDR3 sequence: CASSRDRNTEAFF. The CDR3, as DNA: TGTGCCAGCAGCCGGGACAGAAACACTGAAGCTTTCTTT.

The CDR3: CASRTSGGAHEQFF. CDR3 coding DNA: TGTGCCAGCAGGACTAGCGGGGGGGCTCATGAGCAGTTCTTC. The chain is built from TRBV6-4 and TRBJ2-1; 14 positions agree with TRBD2. There are 14 residues in the CDR3. The V gene end was trimmed by 6 bases and the J gene end by 8 bases; junction bases not matched to a gene: 3. Looked up from germline, CDR1 is MRHNA and CDR2 is SNTAGT.

The rearrangement joins TRBV5-1 to TRBJ2-2; D is possibly TRBD2 (6 bases). The CDR3 length is 14 residues. The germline V gene encodes CDR1 SGHRS and CDR2 YFSETQ. V lost 1 base, J lost 5 bases, and 9 bases lay in between. In DNA, the CDR3 is TGCGCCAGCAGCTTGTGGGGGGTAACCGGGGAGCTGTTTTTT. Its protein is CASSLWGVTGELFF.

The chain is built from TRBV3-1 (or the pseudogene TRBV3-2) and TRBJ2-7; 7 nucleotides align to TRBD1. After removal of 1 base from V and 7 bases from J, the junction contained 13 bases not matched to a gene. The CDR3 spans 16 residues. CDR1 is LGHDT, CDR2 YNNKEL, per germline (reference sequence). The CDR3 DNA reads TGTGCCAGCAGCCAAGTGGGGGACAGTCCCTTAGGGGAGCAGTACTTC. Translated: CASSQVGDSPLGEQYF.

V usage is TRBV27 and J usage is TRBJ2-2; 7 bases fit TRBD1. CDR1 and CDR2 (germline): MNHEY, SMNVEV (reference sequence). This CDR3 comprises 14 residues. With 9 bases clipped from V and 6 bases from J, the junction kept 10 bases outside the gene matches. Written as DNA, the CDR3 is TGTGCCAGTTGCCAGGGGGTAGTAGCCGGGGAGCTGTTTTTT. This sequence encodes CASCQGVVAGELFF.

The rearrangement joins TRBV2 to TRBJ1-1, with TRBD1 identical over 8 bases. The CDR3 is made up of 13 amino acids. V was pared by 10 bases and J by 4 bases, with 8 bases of the junction left unmatched. Germline-derived CDR1 and CDR2 are SNHLY and FYNNEI. CDR3 in DNA: TGTGCCACCGGGGGACAGGCAGGCACTGAAGCTTTCTTT. Amino acids: CATGGQAGTEAFF.

The DNA for the CDR3 is TGTGCCAGCGATCGGTTCGGTGGGCCTAACAATGAGCAGTTCTTC. This codes for CASDRFGGPNNEQFF. The gene calls are TRBV21-1 and TRBJ2-1; TRBD1, the D gene given by the table, was not confirmed from the DNA. TRBV21-1 counts as a pseudogene. This CDR3 comprises 15 residues.

The rearrangement joins TRBV10-2 to TRBJ1-3; TRBD1 might be the D (5 bases). The germline V gene encodes CDR1 WSHSY and CDR2 SAAADI. The CDR3 loop spans 15 amino acids. V was pared by 2 bases and J by 4 bases, with 12 bases between. The CDR3: CASSEGGLGGNTIYF. As DNA, the CDR3 is TGCGCCAGCAGTGAGGGGGGGTTGGGAGGAAACACCATATATTTT.

The rearrangement joins TRBV14 to TRBJ1-2; TRBD1 matches 7 bases. Trimming took 0 bases from V and 8 from J; bases not matched to a gene: 9. CDR1 and CDR2 from the germline V gene are SGHDN and FVKESK. The CDR3 covers 15 residues. The CDR3 loop is CASSQDLRQGSGYTF. Here the CDR3 DNA reads TGTGCCAGCAGCCAAGATCTAAGACAGGGTAGCGGCTACACCTTC. Variable domain in full (rest from reference TRBV14 and TRBJ1-2): EAGVTQFPSHSVIEKGQTVTLRCDPISGHDNLYWYRRVMGKEIKFLLHFVKESKQDESGMPNNRFLAERTGGTYSTLKVQPAELEDSGVYFCASSQDLRQGSGYTFGSGTRLTVV.

J is TRBJ2-5 and V is TRBV29-1; 7 positions match TRBD1. This CDR3 is 12 amino acids long. Germline trimming cut 7 bases from V and 5 bases from J; bases unmatched to any gene: 7. The germline V gene has CDR1 SQVTM and CDR2 ANQGSEA. The DNA for the CDR3 is TGCAGCGAATTGACAGGGTCCGAGACCCAGTACTTC. Its translation: CSELTGSETQYF. The full variable domain, with the rest looked up from reference TRBV29-1 and TRBJ2-5, is SAVISQKPSRDICQRGTSLTIQCQVDSQVTMMFWYRQQPGQSLTLIATANQGSEATYESGFVIDKFPISRPNLTFSTLTVSNMSPEDSSIYLCSELTGSETQYFGPGTRLLVL.

The chain recombines TRBV5-8 with TRBJ2-5; 7 nucleotides agree with TRBD2. The CDR3 sequence is 12 residues long. After removal of 9 bases from V and 4 bases from J, the junction contained 6 bases not matched to a gene. Germline CDR1 is SGHTS and CDR2 is YDEGEE. The CDR3 sequence is CATRPGGETQYF. In DNA form, the CDR3 reads TGTGCCACCCGCCCGGGAGGAGAGACCCAGTACTTC.

This chain links TRBV7-8 with TRBJ1-5, with 7 bases lining up with TRBD1. V shed 4 bases and J 3 bases; nucleotides not matched to a gene: 3. CDR1 is SGHVS and CDR2 is FQNEAQ in the germline V gene. The CDR3 length is 14 residues. The CDR3 sequence: CASSSGQLNQPQHF. CDR3 DNA sequence: TGTGCCAGCAGCTCGGGACAGCTCAATCAGCCCCAGCATTTT.

This clone was observed a handful of times. The chain employs TRBV7-9 and TRBJ2-6, with D possibly TRBD1 on 5 matching bases. CDR3 size: 16 residues. Per germline, CDR1 SEHNR and CDR2 FQNEAQ (reference sequence). V gave up 5 bases and J gave up 2 bases, with 13 bases separating them. This chain's CDR3 is CASSRDSSPGANVLTF. The CDR3 nucleotides are TGTGCCAGCAGCCGTGACAGTTCTCCTGGGGCCAACGTCCTGACTTTC.

This clone was counted a single time. The chain combines TRBV2 with TRBJ1-1, with TRBD1 identical over 12 bases. CDR1 is SNHLY, CDR2 FYNNEI, per germline. This CDR3 region has 15 residues. The junction had 4 bases not matched to a gene; V was cut back by 6 bases and J by 2 bases. CDR3 nucleotide sequence: TGTGCCAGCAGCGCGGGACAGGGGGCAAACACTGAAGCTTTCTTT. Its protein is CASSAGQGANTEAFF.

The chain employs TRBV2 and TRBJ1-4; a possible D gene is TRBD1 (5 bases). Germline CDR1 reads SNHLY; CDR2 reads FYNNEI. With 11 bases removed from V and 8 bases from J, the gap between germline ends came to 18 bases. This CDR3 has 13 residues. Here the CDR3 DNA reads TGTGCCGTAAACGGGGGGAGCTCGGAAAAACTGTTTTTT. Its translation is CAVNGGSSEKLFF. Filled out from reference TRBV2 and TRBJ1-4, the complete variable domain reads EPEVTQTPSHQVTQMGQEVILRCVPISNHLYFYWYRQILGQKVEFLVSFYNNEISEKSEIFDDQFSVERPDGSNFTLKIRSTKLEDSAMYFCAVNGGSSEKLFFGSGTQLSVL.

This chain uses TRBV19 with TRBJ2-3, with 9 bases identical to TRBD2. The V and J ends lost 3 bases and 1 base, in that order; junction bases with no gene match: 2. The CDR3 extends over 15 amino acids. Germline values: CDR1 LNHDA, CDR2 SQIVND (reference sequence). In DNA form, the CDR3 reads TGTGCCAGTAGTATTAGCGGGGGACGCACAGATACGCAGTATTTT. This encodes CASSISGGRTDTQYF. The whole variable domain, remainder taken from reference TRBV19 and TRBJ2-3, is DGGITQSPKYLFRKEGQNVTLSCEQNLNHDAMYWYRQDPGQGLRLIYYSQIVNDFQKGDIAEGYSVSREKKESFPLTVTSAQKNPTAFYLCASSISGGRTDTQYFGPGTRLTVL.

The genes are TRBV18 and TRBJ2-3; 12 nucleotides match TRBD2. The CDR3 length is 16 residues. Trimming at V came to 3 bases and at J to 0 bases, leaving 1 base not matched to a gene. The germline CDR1 and CDR2 sequences are KGHSH and LQKENI. CDR3 nucleotide sequence: TGTGCCAGCTCACCTGGACTAGCGGGGAGCACAGATACGCAGTATTTT. Translation gives CASSPGLAGSTDTQYF.

This rearrangement joins TRBV4-2 to TRBJ1-1; the D gene is possibly TRBD1 (5 bases). CDR1 and CDR2 from the germline V gene are LGHNA and YNFKEQ. The V end was cut by 1 base, the J end by 0 bases, with 9 bases between. This CDR3 contains 15 residues. The CDR3 bases are TGTGCCAGCAGCCAAGGGGGGGGTATGAACACTGAAGCTTTCTTT. It encodes CASSQGGGMNTEAFF.

This chain connects TRBV28 to TRBJ2-7; D is possibly TRBD2 (6 bases). This CDR3 is built from 13 residues. From germline, CDR1 is MDHEN and CDR2 SYDVKM. The germline V and J ends were trimmed by 10 bases and 3 bases, with 16 bases remaining between them. The CDR3: CATGRGRDYEQYF. In DNA form, the CDR3 reads TGTGCCACCGGGAGAGGGCGAGACTACGAGCAGTACTTC.

V is TRBV14 and J is TRBJ2-3, with D possibly matching TRBD2 (5 bases). The CDR3 sequence is 18 residues long. V lost 1 base and J lost 5, with 22 bases in between. Germline CDR1 SGHDN, CDR2 FVKESK. The CDR3 protein is CASSQVIAFGSGGDTQYF. The CDR3 DNA is TGTGCCAGCAGCCAAGTTATTGCTTTCGGCAGCGGAGGAGATACGCAGTATTTT.

The V call is TRBV15, the J call TRBJ1-1, with no clear D. There are 13 residues in the CDR3. CDR1 and CDR2 from the germline V gene are LNHNV and YYDKDF (reference sequence). V was clipped by 9 bases and J by 0 bases, with 11 bases between them. This CDR3 reads CATNITLNTEAFF. The DNA of the CDR3 is TGTGCCACTAACATTACCCTGAACACTGAAGCTTTCTTT. Full variable domain (outside the CDR3, taken from reference TRBV15 and TRBJ1-1): DAMVIQNPRYQVTQFGKPVTLSCSQTLNHNVMYWYQQKSSQAPKLLFHYYDKDFNNEADTPDNFQSRRPNTSFCFLDIRSPGLGDTAMYLCATNITLNTEAFFGQGTRLTVV.

This rearrangement joins TRBV10-2 to TRBJ2-7; a possible D gene is TRBD1 (8 bases). There are 14 residues in the CDR3. Per germline, CDR1 WSHSY and CDR2 SAAADI. The V end lost 6 bases, the J end lost 3 bases, and 15 bases lay between the germline ends. CDR3 sequence (DNA): TGCGCCAGCAGCTACAGGGGGGACTACTACGAGCAGTACTTC. It translates to CASSYRGDYYEQYF.

The V call is TRBV2, the J call TRBJ2-7; no definite D call. V was pared by 2 bases and J by 7 bases, with 18 bases between. The CDR3 is made up of 15 amino acids. Per germline, CDR1 SNHLY and CDR2 FYNNEI. The CDR3 loop is CASSEFVAGRLEQYF. CDR3 DNA: TGTGCCAGCAGTGAATTTGTGGCAGGCAGATTGGAGCAGTACTTC.